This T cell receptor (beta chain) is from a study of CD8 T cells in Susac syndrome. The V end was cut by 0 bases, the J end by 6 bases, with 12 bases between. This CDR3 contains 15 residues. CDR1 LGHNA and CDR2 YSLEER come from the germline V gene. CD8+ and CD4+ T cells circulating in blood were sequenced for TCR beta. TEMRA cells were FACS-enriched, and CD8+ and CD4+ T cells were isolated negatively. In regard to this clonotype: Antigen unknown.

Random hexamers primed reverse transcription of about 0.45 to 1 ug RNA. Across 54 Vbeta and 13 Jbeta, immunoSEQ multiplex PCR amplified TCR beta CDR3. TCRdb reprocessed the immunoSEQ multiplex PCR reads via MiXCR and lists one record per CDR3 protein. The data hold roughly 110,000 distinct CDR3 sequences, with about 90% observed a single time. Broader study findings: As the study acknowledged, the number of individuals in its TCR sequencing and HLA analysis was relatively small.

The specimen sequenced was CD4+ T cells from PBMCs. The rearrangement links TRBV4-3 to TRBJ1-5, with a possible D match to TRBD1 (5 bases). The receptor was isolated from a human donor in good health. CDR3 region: CASSQDSGVLQPQHF. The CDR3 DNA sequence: TGCGCCAGCAGCCAAGATTCGGGGGTTCTTCAGCCCCAGCATTTT.